This T cell receptor (beta chain) is from a study of glioma-infiltrating T cells. With respect to this clonotype: This beta chain was picked up by a library intended for alpha chains and is off target, so its count carries little meaning.

The CDR3 spans 12 residues. Germline values: CDR1 SGHVS, CDR2 FNYEAQ. The V end lost 5 bases, the J end lost 7 bases, and 9 bases lay between the germline ends. Amplification of TCR alpha and beta CDR3 regions from RNA used iRepertoire nested multiplex PCR. TCRdb re-analysed the multiplex PCR reads in MiXCR, keeping a single row per CDR3 protein. The table lists 3,200 or so distinct CDR3 sequences, just over 85% of them singletons, with approximately 35% in the top ten. This TCR was recovered from a human donor with low-grade glioma or glioblastoma, undergoing nonglioma brain surgery, or in good health (not recorded which). The sample taken for sequencing was glioma tissue, nonneoplastic brain tissue, or PBMCs (not recorded which). The chain links TRBV7-6 to TRBJ2-1; D is possibly TRBD2 (5 bases). CDR3 DNA: TGTGCCAGCAGCAGCACGGGGAATGAGCAGTTCTTC. Translating it yields CASSSTGNEQFF.